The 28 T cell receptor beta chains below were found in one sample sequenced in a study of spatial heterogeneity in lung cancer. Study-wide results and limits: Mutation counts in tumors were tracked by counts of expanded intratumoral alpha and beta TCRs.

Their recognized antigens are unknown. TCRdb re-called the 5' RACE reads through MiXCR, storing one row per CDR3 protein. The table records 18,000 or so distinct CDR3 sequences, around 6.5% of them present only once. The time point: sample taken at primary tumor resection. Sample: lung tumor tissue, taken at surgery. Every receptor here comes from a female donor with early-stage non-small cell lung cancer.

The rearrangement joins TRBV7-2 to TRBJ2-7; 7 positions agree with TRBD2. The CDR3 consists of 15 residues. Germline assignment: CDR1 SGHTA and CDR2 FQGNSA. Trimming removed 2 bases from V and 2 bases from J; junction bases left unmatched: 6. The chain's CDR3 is CASSLRTRGPYEQYF. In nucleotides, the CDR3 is TGTGCCAGCAGCTTAAGGACTAGGGGCCCCTACGAGCAGTACTTC.

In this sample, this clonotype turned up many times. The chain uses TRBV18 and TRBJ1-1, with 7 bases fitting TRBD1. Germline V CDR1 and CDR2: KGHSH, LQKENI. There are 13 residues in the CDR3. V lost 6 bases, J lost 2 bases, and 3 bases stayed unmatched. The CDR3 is CASSRDSNTEAFF. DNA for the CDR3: TGTGCCAGCTCGCGGGACAGTAACACTGAAGCTTTCTTT.

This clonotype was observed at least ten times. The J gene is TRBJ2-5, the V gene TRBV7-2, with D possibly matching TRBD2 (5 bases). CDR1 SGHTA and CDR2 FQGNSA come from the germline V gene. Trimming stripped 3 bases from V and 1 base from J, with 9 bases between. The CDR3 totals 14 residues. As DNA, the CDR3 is TGTGCCAGCAGCTTTGTGGGAGCCCAAGAGACCCAGTACTTC. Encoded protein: CASSFVGAQETQYF.

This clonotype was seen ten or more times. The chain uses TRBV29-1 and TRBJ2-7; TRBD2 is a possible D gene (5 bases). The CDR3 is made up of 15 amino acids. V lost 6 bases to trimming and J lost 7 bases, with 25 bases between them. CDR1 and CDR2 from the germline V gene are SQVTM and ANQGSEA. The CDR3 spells CSVAPHADRTGEQYF. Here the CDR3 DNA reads TGCAGCGTAGCCCCCCACGCCGATAGGACGGGGGAGCAGTACTTC.

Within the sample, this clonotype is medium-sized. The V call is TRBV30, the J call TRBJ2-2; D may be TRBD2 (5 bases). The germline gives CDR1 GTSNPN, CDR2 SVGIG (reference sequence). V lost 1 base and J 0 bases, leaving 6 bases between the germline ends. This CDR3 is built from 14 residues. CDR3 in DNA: TGTGCCTGGAGTGGAGGGACGAACACCGGGGAGCTGTTTTTT. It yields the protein CAWSGGTNTGELFF. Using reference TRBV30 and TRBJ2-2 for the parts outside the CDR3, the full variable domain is SQTIHQWPATLVQPVGSPLSLECTVEGTSNPNLYWYRQAAGRGLQLLFYSVGIGQISSEVPQNLSASRPQDRQFILSSKKLLLSDSGFYLCAWSGGTNTGELFFGEGSRLTVL.

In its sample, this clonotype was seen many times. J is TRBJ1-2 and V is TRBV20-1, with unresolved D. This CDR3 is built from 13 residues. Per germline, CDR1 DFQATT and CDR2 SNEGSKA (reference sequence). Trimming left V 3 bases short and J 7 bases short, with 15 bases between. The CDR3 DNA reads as TGCAGTGCTAGTAGGCAGGCACTAAGTGGCTACACCTTC. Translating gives CSASRQALSGYTF.

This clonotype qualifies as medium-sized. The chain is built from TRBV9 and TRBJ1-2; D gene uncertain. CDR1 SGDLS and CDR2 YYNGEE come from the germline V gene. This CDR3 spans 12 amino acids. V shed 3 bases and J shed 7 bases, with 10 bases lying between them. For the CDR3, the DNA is TGTGCCAGCAGCGCGAACCTTTTTGGCTACACCTTC. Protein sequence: CASSANLFGYTF.

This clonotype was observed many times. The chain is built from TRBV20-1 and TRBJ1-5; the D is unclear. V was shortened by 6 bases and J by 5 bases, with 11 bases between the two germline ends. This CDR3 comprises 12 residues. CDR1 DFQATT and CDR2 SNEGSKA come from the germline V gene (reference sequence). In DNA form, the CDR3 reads TGCAGTGCGGAGGGAGATCATCAGCCCCAGCATTTT. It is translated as CSAEGDHQPQHF.

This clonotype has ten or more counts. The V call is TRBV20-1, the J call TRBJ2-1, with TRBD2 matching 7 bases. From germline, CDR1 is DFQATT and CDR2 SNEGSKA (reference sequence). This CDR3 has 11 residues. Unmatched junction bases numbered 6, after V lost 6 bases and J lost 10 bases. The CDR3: CSAPPAGEQFF. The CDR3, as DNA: TGCAGTGCCCCGCCAGCGGGGGAGCAGTTCTTC.

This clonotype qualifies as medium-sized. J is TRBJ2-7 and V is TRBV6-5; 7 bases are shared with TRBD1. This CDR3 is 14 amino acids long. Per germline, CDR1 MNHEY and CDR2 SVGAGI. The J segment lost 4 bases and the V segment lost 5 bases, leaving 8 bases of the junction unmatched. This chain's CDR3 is CASSDRTGPYEQYF. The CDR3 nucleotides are TGTGCCAGCAGTGATAGGACAGGCCCTTACGAGCAGTACTTC.

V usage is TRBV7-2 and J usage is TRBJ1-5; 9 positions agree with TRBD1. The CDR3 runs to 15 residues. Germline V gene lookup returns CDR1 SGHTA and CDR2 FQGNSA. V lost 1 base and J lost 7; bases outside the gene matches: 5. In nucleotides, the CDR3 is TGTGCCAGCAGCTTAGTAACAGGGGGCGGGCAGCCCCAGCATTTT. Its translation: CASSLVTGGGQPQHF.

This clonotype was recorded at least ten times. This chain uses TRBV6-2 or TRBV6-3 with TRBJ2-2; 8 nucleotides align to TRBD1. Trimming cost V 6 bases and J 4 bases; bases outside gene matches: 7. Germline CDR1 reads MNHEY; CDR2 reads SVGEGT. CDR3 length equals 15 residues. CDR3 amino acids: CASSLRTGSTGELFF. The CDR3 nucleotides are TGTGCCAGCAGCCTGCGGACAGGGAGCACCGGGGAGCTGTTTTTT.

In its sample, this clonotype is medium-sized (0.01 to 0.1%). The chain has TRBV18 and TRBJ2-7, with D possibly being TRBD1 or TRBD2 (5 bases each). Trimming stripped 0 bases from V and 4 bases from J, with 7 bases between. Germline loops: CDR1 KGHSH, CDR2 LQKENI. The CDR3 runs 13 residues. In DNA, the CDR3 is TGTGCCAGCTCACCACCGTGGGGGTACGAGCAGTACTTC. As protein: CASSPPWGYEQYF.

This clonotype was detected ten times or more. The CDR3 bases are TGCGCCAGCATCGGACACTACACAGATACGCAGTATTTT. Translating gives CASIGHYTDTQYF. J is TRBJ2-3 and V is TRBV5-1; TRBD1 might be the D (5 bases). The CDR3 extends over 13 amino acids. Germline lookup yields CDR1 SGHRS and CDR2 YFSETQ. Trimming removed 6 bases from V and 2 bases from J, with 10 bases in between.

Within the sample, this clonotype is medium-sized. The CDR3 bases are TGCAGTGCTAATGAGCCGACCGGGGAGCTGTTTTTT. This translates into CSANEPTGELFF. The chain employs TRBV20-1 and TRBJ2-2; D is unresolved. V was trimmed by 4 bases and J by 5 bases, leaving 8 bases between them. Germline values: CDR1 DFQATT, CDR2 SNEGSKA (reference sequence). The CDR3 has 12 residues.

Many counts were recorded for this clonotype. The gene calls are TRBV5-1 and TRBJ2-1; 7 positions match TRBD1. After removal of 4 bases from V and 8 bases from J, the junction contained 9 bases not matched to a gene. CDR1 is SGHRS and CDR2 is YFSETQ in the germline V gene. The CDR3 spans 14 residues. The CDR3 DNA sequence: TGCGCCAGCAGCACCGGGACAGTGTTTGATGAGCAGTTCTTC. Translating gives CASSTGTVFDEQFF.

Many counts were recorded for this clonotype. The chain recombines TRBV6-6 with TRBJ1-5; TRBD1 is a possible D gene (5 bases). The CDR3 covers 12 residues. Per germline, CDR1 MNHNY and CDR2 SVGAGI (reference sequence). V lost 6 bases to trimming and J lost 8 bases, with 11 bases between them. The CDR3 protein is CASRLGGEPQHF. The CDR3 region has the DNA TGTGCCAGCAGGCTAGGAGGGGAGCCCCAGCATTTT.

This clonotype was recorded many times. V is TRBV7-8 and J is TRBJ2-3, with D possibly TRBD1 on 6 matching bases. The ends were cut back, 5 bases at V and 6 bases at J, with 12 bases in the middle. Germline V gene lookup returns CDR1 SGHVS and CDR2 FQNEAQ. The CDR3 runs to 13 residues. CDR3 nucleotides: TGTGCCAGCAGCATGAACAGGGCGGATACGCAGTATTTT. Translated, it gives CASSMNRADTQYF.

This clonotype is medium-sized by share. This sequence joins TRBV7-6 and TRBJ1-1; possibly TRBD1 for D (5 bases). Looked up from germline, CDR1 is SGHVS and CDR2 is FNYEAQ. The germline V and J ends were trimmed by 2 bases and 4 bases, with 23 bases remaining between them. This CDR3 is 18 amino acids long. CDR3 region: CASSLLGAGQSRGTEAFF. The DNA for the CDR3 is TGTGCCAGCAGCTTACTTGGGGCAGGACAAAGCCGGGGCACTGAAGCTTTCTTT.

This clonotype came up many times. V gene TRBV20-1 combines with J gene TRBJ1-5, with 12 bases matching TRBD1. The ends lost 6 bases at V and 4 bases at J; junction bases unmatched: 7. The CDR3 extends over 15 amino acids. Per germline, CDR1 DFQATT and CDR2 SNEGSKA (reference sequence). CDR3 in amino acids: CSARPGQGANQPQHF. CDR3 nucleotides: TGCAGTGCGAGACCGGGACAGGGGGCGAATCAGCCCCAGCATTTT.

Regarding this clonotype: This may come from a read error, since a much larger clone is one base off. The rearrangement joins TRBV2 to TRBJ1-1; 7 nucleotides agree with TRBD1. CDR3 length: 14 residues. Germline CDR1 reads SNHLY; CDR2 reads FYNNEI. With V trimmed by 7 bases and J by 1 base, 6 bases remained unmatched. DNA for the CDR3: TGTGCCAGCAAACCGGACAGGACGAACACTGAAGCTTTCTTT. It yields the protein CASKPDRTNTEAFF.

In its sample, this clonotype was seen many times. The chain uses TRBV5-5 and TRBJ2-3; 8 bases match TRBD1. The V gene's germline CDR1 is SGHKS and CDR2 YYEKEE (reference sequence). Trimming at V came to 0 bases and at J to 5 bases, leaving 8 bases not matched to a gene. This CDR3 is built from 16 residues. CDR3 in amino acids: CASSLEQGEVIDTQYF. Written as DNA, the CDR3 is TGTGCCAGCAGCTTGGAACAGGGGGAGGTCATAGATACGCAGTATTTT.

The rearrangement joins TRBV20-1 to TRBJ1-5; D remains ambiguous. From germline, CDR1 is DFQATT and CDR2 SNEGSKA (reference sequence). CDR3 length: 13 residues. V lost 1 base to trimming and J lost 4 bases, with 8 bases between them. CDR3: CSARGTVNQPQHF. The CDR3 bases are TGCAGTGCTAGAGGTACAGTGAATCAGCCCCAGCATTTT.

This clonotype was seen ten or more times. The CDR3 nucleotides are TGCGCCAGCAGCCACGGGGGACGAAACTACGAGCAGTACTTC. As protein: CASSHGGRNYEQYF. The chain carries TRBV4-3 and TRBJ2-7; D perhaps matches TRBD2 (6 bases). V was shortened by 3 bases and J by 3 bases, with 12 bases between the two germline ends. This CDR3 comprises 14 residues. Germline-derived CDR1 and CDR2 are LGHNA and YSLEER.

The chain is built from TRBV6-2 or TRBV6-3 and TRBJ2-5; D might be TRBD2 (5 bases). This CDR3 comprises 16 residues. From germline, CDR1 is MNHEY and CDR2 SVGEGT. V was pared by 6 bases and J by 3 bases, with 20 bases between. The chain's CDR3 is CASSSADHPREETQYF. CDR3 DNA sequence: TGTGCCAGCAGCTCAGCGGATCACCCTCGAGAAGAGACCCAGTACTTC.

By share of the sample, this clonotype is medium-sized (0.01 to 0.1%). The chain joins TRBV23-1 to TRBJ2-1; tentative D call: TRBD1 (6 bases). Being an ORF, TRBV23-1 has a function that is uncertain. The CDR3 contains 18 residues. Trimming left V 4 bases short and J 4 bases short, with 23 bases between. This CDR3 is CASSRPRGFGVGYNEQFF. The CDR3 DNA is TGCGCCAGCAGTCGCCCCAGGGGTTTCGGAGTAGGGTACAATGAGCAGTTCTTC.

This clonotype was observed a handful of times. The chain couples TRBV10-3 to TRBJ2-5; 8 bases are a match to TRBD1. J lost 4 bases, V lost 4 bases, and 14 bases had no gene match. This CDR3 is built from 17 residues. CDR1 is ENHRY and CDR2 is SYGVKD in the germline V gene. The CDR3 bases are TGTGCCATCAGTGGACAGGGGCCTCAATATCCCGGAGAGACCCAGTACTTC. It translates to CAISGQGPQYPGETQYF.

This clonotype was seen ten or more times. The DNA for the CDR3 is TGTGCCAGCAGCGTAGATCCCACAGCTAACACTGAAGCTTTCTTT. Translation: CASSVDPTANTEAFF. The chain couples TRBV9 to TRBJ1-1; D is undetermined. The CDR3 covers 15 residues. CDR1 is SGDLS and CDR2 is YYNGEE in the germline V gene. Trimming left V 0 bases short and J 2 bases short, with 11 bases between.